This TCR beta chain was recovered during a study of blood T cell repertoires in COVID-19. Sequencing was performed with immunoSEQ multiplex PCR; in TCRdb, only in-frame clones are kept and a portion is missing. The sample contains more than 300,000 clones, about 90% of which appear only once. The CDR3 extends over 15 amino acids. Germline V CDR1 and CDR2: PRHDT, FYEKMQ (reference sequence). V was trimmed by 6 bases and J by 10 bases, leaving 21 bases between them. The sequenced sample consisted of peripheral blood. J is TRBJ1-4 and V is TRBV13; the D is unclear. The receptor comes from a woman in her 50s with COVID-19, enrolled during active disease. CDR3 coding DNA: TGTGCCAGCAGACGCCAATTTGGGTCGGAGGGAAAACTGTTTTTT. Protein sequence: CASRRQFGSEGKLFF.